The 9 T cell receptor beta chains presented below share a single source sample, sequenced in a study of blood T cell repertoires in COVID-19. Generated by immunoSEQ multiplex PCR, the TCRdb table keeps only in-frame clones and is missing some. This sample has about 530,000 clones, with about 88% found just once. The specimen was peripheral blood. The origin of the receptors is a woman between 45 and 60 years old with COVID-19, enrolled during active disease.

The V and J genes are TRBV11-2 and TRBJ1-1, with TRBD1 matching over 8 bases. V was clipped by 5 bases and J by 11 bases; unmatched bases: 4. Germline V lookup: CDR1 SGHAT, CDR2 FQNNGV. The CDR3 covers 11 residues. For the CDR3, the DNA is TGTGCCAGCAGCACCCGACAGGGGGCTTTCTTT. It specifies CASSTRQGAFF.

The chain combines TRBV11-3 with TRBJ1-3; the D is unclear. Deletions cut 6 bases from V and 0 bases from J, with 12 bases between. Looked up from germline, CDR1 is SGHNT and CDR2 is YENEEA. The CDR3 is made up of 15 amino acids. Here the CDR3 reads CASREDGRSGNTIYF. The CDR3, as DNA: TGTGCCAGCAGGGAGGACGGCCGCTCTGGAAACACCATATATTTT.

The V and J genes are TRBV4-2 and TRBJ2-3; 13 bases are shared with TRBD2. CDR3 length: 17 amino acids. Per the germline V gene, CDR1 is LGHNA and CDR2 is YNFKEQ. The ends lost 4 bases at V and 3 bases at J; junction bases unmatched: 7. CDR3 loop: CASSPYGGLAGTDTQYF. The CDR3 DNA sequence: TGTGCCAGCAGCCCCTACGGGGGACTAGCGGGGACAGATACGCAGTATTTT.

The chain uses TRBV7-8 and TRBJ2-7; weak D call: TRBD2 (5 bases). V lost 8 bases and J 0 bases, leaving 8 bases between the germline ends. Germline loops: CDR1 SGHVS, CDR2 FQNEAQ. CDR3 length: 12 residues. The CDR3 loop is CASSRVSYEQYF. The CDR3 coding sequence is TGTGCCAGCTCGAGGGTCTCCTACGAGCAGTACTTC.

CDR3 coding DNA: TGTGCCATCCCGGGGAGGAACACTGAAGCTTTCTTT. As protein: CAIPGRNTEAFF. The chain uses TRBV7-9 and TRBJ1-1; D is unclear. The length of the CDR3 is 12 residues. V gave up 10 bases and J gave up 1 base, with 10 bases separating them. Germline-derived CDR1 and CDR2 are SEHNR and FQNEAQ (reference sequence).

The V gene is TRBV6-1, the J gene TRBJ2-1; a possible D gene is TRBD1 (6 bases). Germline-derived CDR1 and CDR2 are MNHNS and SASEGT. Between the trimmed V and J ends, which lost 2 bases and 2 bases, there was a span of 19 bases. The CDR3 has 18 amino acids. CDR3 in DNA: TGTGCCAGCAGTGAAAAAACAGGGAGTAGGGGAACCTACAATGAGCAGTTCTTC. Its translation: CASSEKTGSRGTYNEQFF.

The chain couples TRBV19 to TRBJ1-2, with D possibly TRBD1 on 6 matching bases. V lost 5 bases and J 8 bases, leaving 15 bases between the germline ends. CDR1 LNHDA and CDR2 SQIVND come from the germline V gene (reference sequence). This CDR3 is built from 13 residues. In nucleotides, the CDR3 is TGTGCCAGTAGTGCTATATCCCAGGGGGGCTACACCTTC. Translation gives CASSAISQGGYTF.

The V and J genes are TRBV18 and TRBJ1-4, with D tentatively TRBD1 (5 bases). The CDR3 has 15 amino acids. Germline loops: CDR1 KGHSH, CDR2 LQKENI. Trimming pared 3 bases from V and 3 bases from J, leaving 11 bases between. Here the CDR3 DNA reads TGTGCCAGCTCACCGGGAGGGGCGGCTAATGAAAAACTGTTTTTT. This encodes CASSPGGAANEKLFF.

This clone occurred a few times. The chain has TRBV6-4 and TRBJ2-3; 9 bases fit TRBD2. Losses at the gene ends were 3 bases for V and 1 base for J; bases not matched to a gene: 2. The CDR3 has 15 residues. Germline CDR1 MRHNA, CDR2 SNTAGT. The CDR3 here is CASSDQRGGTDTQYF. The CDR3 DNA reads as TGTGCCAGCAGTGATCAGCGGGGGGGCACAGATACGCAGTATTTT.